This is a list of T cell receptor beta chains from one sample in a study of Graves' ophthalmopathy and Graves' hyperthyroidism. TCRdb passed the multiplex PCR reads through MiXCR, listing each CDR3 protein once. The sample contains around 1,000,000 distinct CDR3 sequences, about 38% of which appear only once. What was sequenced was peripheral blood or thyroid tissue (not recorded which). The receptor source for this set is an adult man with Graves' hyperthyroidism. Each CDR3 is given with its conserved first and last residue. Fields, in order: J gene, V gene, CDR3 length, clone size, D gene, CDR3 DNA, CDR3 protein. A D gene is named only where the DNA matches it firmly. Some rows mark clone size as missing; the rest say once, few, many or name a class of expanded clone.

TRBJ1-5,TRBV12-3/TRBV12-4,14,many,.,TGTGCCAGCAGAGCCCAGGGTTGGAGGCAGCCCCAGCATTTT,CASRAQGWRQPQHF
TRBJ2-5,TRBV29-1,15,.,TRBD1,TGCAGCGTCGATGACAGGGGGGGGTTAGGGGAGACCCAGTACTTC,CSVDDRGGLGETQYF
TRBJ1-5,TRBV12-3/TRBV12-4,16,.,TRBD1,TGTGCCAGCAGCCCCGGGACAGCGCGAACCAATCAGCCCCAGCATTTT,CASSPGTARTNQPQHF
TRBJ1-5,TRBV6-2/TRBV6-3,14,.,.,TGTGCCAGCAGTTTTAGACAGAGAATTCAGCCCGAGCATTTT,CASSFRQRIQPEHF
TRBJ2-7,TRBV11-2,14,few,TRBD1,TGTGCCAGCAGCACGCCGACAGGGGGCAGGGAGCAGTACTTC,CASSTPTGGREQYF
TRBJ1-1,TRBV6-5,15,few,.,TGTGCCAGCAGTTATGACCCGGGAAGTCGCACTGAAGCTTTCTTT,CASSYDPGSRTEAFF
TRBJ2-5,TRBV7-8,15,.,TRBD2,TGTGCCAGCAGCTTCCTAGCGGGGGGTGTGGAGACCCAGTACTTC,CASSFLAGGVETQYF
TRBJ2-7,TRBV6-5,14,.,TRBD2,TGTGCCAGCAGTGGGGGGGGTTTTGACTACGAGCAGTACTTC,CASSGGGFDYEQYF
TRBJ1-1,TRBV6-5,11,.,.,TGTGCCAGCGGACCTAGGACTGAAGCTTTCTTT,CASGPRTEAFF
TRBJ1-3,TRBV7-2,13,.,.,TGTGCCAGCAGCTTAAGCGGCGTAGACACCATATATTTT,CASSLSGVDTIYF
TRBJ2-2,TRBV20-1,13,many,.,TGCAGTGCTGGTAGGCCCCCCACCGGGGAGCTGTTTTTT,CSAGRPPTGELFF
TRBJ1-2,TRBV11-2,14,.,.,TGTGCCAGCAGCGTTGATGCCGGAAACTATGGCTACACCTTC,CASSVDAGNYGYTF
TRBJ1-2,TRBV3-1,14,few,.,TGTGCCAGCAGCCAAGAGGGCCAATTGCGGGGCTACACCTTC,CASSQEGQLRGYTF
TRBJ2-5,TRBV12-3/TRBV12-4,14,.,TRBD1,TGTGCCAGCAGACTGAGCGACAGGGGAGAGACCCAGTACTTC,CASRLSDRGETQYF
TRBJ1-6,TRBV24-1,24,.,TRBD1,TGTGCCACACGTCCCGGGACATTCCTCTCTTCAGGGGGAGGCCCTCCCGCTAGTCCGCGAGCCCTCCACTTT,CATRPGTFLSSGGGPPASPRALHF
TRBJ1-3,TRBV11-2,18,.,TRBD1,TGTGCCAGCAGCCCGGGACAGGGGGCCGCCGTCTCTGGAAACACCATATATTTT,CASSPGQGAAVSGNTIYF
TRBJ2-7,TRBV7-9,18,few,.,TGTGCCAGCAGCTTGCCGGGGCAGGCCACCCCCCCTTCCTACGAGCAGTACTTC,CASSLPGQATPPSYEQYF
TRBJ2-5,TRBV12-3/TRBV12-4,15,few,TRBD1,TGTGCCAGCAGCTCCGGGACAGGGGAGCTGGAGACCCAGTACTTC,CASSSGTGELETQYF
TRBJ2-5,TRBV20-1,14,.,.,TGCAGTGCTAGAGATGGGGGTGGGAAAGAGACCCAGTACTTC,CSARDGGGKETQYF
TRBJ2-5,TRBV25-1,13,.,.,TGTGCCAGCAGGGAGTCTGCACAAGAGACCCAGTACTTC,CASRESAQETQYF
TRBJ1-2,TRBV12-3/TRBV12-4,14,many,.,TGTGCCAGCAGTTTTGCGGACAGTAACTATGGCTACACCTTC,CASSFADSNYGYTF
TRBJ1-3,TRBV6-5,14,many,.,TGTGCCAGCAGTGCGGGACCCCGTGGAAACACCATATATTTT,CASSAGPRGNTIYF
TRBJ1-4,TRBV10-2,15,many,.,TGCGCCAGCAGTGGCCAGCCTGCAACTAATGAAAAACTGTTTTTT,CASSGQPATNEKLFF
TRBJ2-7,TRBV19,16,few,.,TGTGCCAGTAGTCCGCCCCCAGGGAGGGGGACCTACGAGCAGTACTTC,CASSPPPGRGTYEQYF
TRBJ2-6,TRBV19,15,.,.,TGTGCCAGTAGTATAGCCCAGGGAGGGGGCAACGTCCTGACTTTC,CASSIAQGGGNVLTF
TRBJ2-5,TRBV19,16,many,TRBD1,TGTGCCAGTAGTATTCAAGGACAGGCCCCGCAAGAGACCCAGTACTTC,CASSIQGQAPQETQYF
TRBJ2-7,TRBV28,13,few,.,TGTGCCAGCAGTTTATGGGGGGGAGACGAGCAGTACTTC,CASSLWGGDEQYF